These 21 T cell receptor beta chains came from one sample sequenced in a study of cytomegalovirus exposure and HLA in healthy donors. Primers: 60 Vbeta forward and 13 Jbeta reverse. Method: immunoSEQ multiplex PCR; TCRdb's copy keeps in-frame clones and lacks some. The sample includes 270,000 or so clones, about 93% seen only once; the top ten take approximately 1.5%. Sequenced sample: PBMCs. These TCRs come from a girl aged 2 to 9 in good health and CMV-seronegative.

This clone was recorded a few times. CDR3 coding DNA: TGTGCCAGAACAGGGGTCGGAGCTTTCTTT. The encoded protein is CARTGVGAFF. This chain links TRBV2 with TRBJ1-1; 7 positions match TRBD1. The CDR3 covers 10 residues. V was pared by 9 bases and J by 10 bases, with 5 bases of the junction left unmatched. From germline, CDR1 is SNHLY and CDR2 FYNNEI.

Comments on this clone: This sample includes further DNA sequences coding for the same CDR3. The chain links TRBV5-6 to TRBJ2-7; D ambiguous. V lost 4 bases and J lost 6, with 11 bases in between. CDR3 size: 12 residues. From germline, CDR1 is SGHDT and CDR2 YYEEEE. CDR3 residues: CASSLGRSEQYF. CDR3 in DNA: TGTGCCAGCAGCCTAGGCAGAAGCGAGCAGTACTTC.

Notes on this clone: The junction does not match germline at one end; this may be a read error. The chain joins TRBV7-9 to TRBJ1-2; 7 bases map to TRBD1. Germline V gene data show CDR1 as SEHNR and CDR2 as FQNEAQ (reference sequence). This CDR3 comprises 12 residues. In DNA, the CDR3 is TGTTCCAGCAGCTTACCCGTTGGGACAGCTACCTTC. Amino acids: CSSSLPVGTATF.

The chain combines TRBV29-1 with TRBJ1-5; 8 bases are a match to TRBD1. CDR3 size: 12 residues. Germline V gene data show CDR1 as SQVTM and CDR2 as ANQGSEA. The CDR3 is CRLDRGGQPQHF. The CDR3, as DNA: TGCAGGCTCGACAGGGGTGGTCAGCCCCAGCATTTT.

The genes are TRBV28 and TRBJ2-5, with a possible D match to TRBD1 (6 bases). Trimming removed 5 bases at V and 0 bases at J, with 13 bases between. The germline V gene encodes CDR1 MDHEN and CDR2 SYDVKM. The CDR3 is 15 amino acids. The CDR3 coding sequence is TGTGCCAGCAGTCTCCCCCGGGACAACCAAGAGACCCAGTACTTC. Protein sequence: CASSLPRDNQETQYF.

The chain is built from TRBV5-6 and TRBJ2-6, with 9 bases that match TRBD1. This CDR3 is built from 16 residues. Germline V gives CDR1 SGHDT, CDR2 YYEEEE. Trimming took 4 bases from V and 2 from J; bases not matched to a gene: 4. The CDR3 bases are TGTGCCAGCAGCAGAAACAGGGGGCCTGGGGCCAACGTCCTGACTTTC. It yields the protein CASSRNRGPGANVLTF.

The rearrangement links TRBV5-1 to TRBJ1-6; possible D gene TRBD1, 6 bases. The ends were cut back, 4 bases at V and 10 bases at J, with 15 bases in the middle. The CDR3 has 14 amino acids. CDR1 and CDR2 (germline): SGHRS, YFSETQ. The CDR3 DNA reads TGCGCCAGCAGCCTGAGCGAGGGGGACTCACCCCTCCACTTT. Translated, it gives CASSLSEGDSPLHF.

The rearrangement links TRBV11-3 to TRBJ2-1, with D possibly TRBD2 on 6 matching bases. V shed 5 bases and J shed 0 bases, with 11 bases lying between them. CDR3 size: 15 residues. Germline CDR1 is SGHNT and CDR2 is YENEEA. CDR3 bases: TGTGCCAGCAGCGCGACTAGGAACTCCTACAATGAGCAGTTCTTC. It codes for CASSATRNSYNEQFF.

The rearrangement links TRBV7-9 to TRBJ1-2, with D hard to call. Trimming took 7 bases from V and 5 from J, leaving 17 bases between them. Germline assignment: CDR1 SEHNR and CDR2 FQNEAQ (reference sequence). This CDR3 is built from 14 residues. CDR3 sequence reads: CASTPEEGWYGYTF. CDR3 sequence (DNA): TGTGCCAGCACCCCGGAGGAGGGCTGGTATGGCTACACCTTC.

Remarks on this clone: A junction boundary mismatches the germline segment, possibly from a read error. This chain joins TRBV23-1 and TRBJ1-5, with 10 bases lining up with TRBD1. TRBV23-1 belongs to the ORF category, with a function that is uncertain. The CDR3 loop spans 15 amino acids. The DNA for the CDR3 is TGCGCCGGCAGTCAACCGGACAGGGGGATACAGCCCCAGCATTTT. As protein: CAGSQPDRGIQPQHF.

J is TRBJ2-7 and V is TRBV7-9; TRBD1 matches at 8 bases. The CDR3 extends over 14 amino acids. V lost 1 base, J lost 6 bases, and 5 bases stayed unmatched. Germline-derived CDR1 and CDR2 are SEHNR and FQNEAQ (reference sequence). The DNA of the CDR3 is TGTGCCAGCAGCTTAGGACAGGGGATCGTCGAGCAGTACTTC. Amino acid sequence: CASSLGQGIVEQYF. Drawing the rest from reference TRBV7-9 and TRBJ2-7, the complete variable domain is DTGVSQNPRHKITKRGQNVTFRCDPISEHNRLYWYRQTLGQGPEFLTYFQNEAQLEKSRLLSDRFSAERPKGSFSTLEIQRTEQGDSAMYLCASSLGQGIVEQYFGPGTRLTVT.

The genes are TRBV10-2 and TRBJ1-1; 8 positions agree with TRBD1. This CDR3 is 16 amino acids long. J was trimmed by 5 bases and V by 3 bases; bases with no gene match: 11. Per the germline V gene, CDR1 is WSHSY and CDR2 is SAAADI. CDR3 DNA sequence: TGCGCCAGCAGTGATCTGGCTTGGACAGGGTCGACTGAAGCTTTCTTT. It encodes CASSDLAWTGSTEAFF.

The chain joins TRBV2 to TRBJ2-3, with 8 bases fitting TRBD2. The V gene end was trimmed by 8 bases and the J gene end by 2 bases; junction bases not matched to a gene: 9. The germline V gene has CDR1 SNHLY and CDR2 FYNNEI. This CDR3 is built from 15 residues. The CDR3 loop reads CASVAGGGFTDTQYF. DNA for the CDR3: TGTGCCAGCGTTGCGGGCGGGGGGTTCACAGATACGCAGTATTTT.

The V call is TRBV5-6, the J call TRBJ2-7; D unclear. This CDR3 is built from 13 residues. Germline V gene sequence: CDR1 SGHDT, CDR2 YYEEEE. V lost 4 bases, J lost 3 bases, and 11 bases lay in between. In DNA form, the CDR3 reads TGTGCCAGCAGCCCCCCAGGATTCTACGAGCAGTACTTC. It encodes CASSPPGFYEQYF.

The chain links TRBV5-1 to TRBJ2-5, with 10 bases identical to TRBD1. Germline V CDR1 and CDR2: SGHRS, YFSETQ. This CDR3 region has 15 residues. With V trimmed by 2 bases and J by 2 bases, 3 bases remained unmatched. This chain's CDR3 is CASSFRDRGQETQYF. Written as DNA, the CDR3 is TGCGCCAGCAGCTTCCGGGACAGGGGACAAGAGACCCAGTACTTC. Using reference TRBV5-1 and TRBJ2-5 for the parts outside the CDR3, the full variable domain is KAGVTQTPRYLIKTRGQQVTLSCSPISGHRSVSWYQQTPGQGLQFLFEYFSETQRNKGNFPGRFSGRQFSNSRSEMNVSTLELGDSALYLCASSFRDRGQETQYFGPGTRLLVL.

This clone was seen once. The rearrangement links TRBV7-9 to TRBJ2-5; possible D gene TRBD2, 7 bases. V was cut by 10 bases and J by 5 bases, with 29 bases left in between. Germline CDR1 is SEHNR and CDR2 is FQNEAQ (reference sequence). This CDR3 comprises 17 residues. The CDR3 reads CATEGGVRVVPRETQYF. The CDR3 DNA is TGTGCCACCGAGGGGGGGGTTCGTGTGGTGCCGAGGGAGACCCAGTACTTC. The entire variable domain, with the rest obtained from reference TRBV7-9 and TRBJ2-5, is as follows: DTGVSQNPRHKITKRGQNVTFRCDPISEHNRLYWYRQTLGQGPEFLTYFQNEAQLEKSRLLSDRFSAERPKGSFSTLEIQRTEQGDSAMYLCATEGGVRVVPRETQYFGPGTRLLVL.

The chain links TRBV19 to TRBJ1-2; D is perhaps TRBD1 (6 bases). Deletions cut 11 bases from V and 8 bases from J, with 27 bases between. The CDR3 is 15 residues long. Germline loops: CDR1 LNHDA, CDR2 SQIVND (reference sequence). The CDR3 DNA is TGTGCCGGACATAGGGGGGGCAGTTTTGATAGCGGCTACACCTTC. This translates into CAGHRGGSFDSGYTF. Using reference TRBV19 and TRBJ1-2 for the parts outside the CDR3, the full variable domain is DGGITQSPKYLFRKEGQNVTLSCEQNLNHDAMYWYRQDPGQGLRLIYYSQIVNDFQKGDIAEGYSVSREKKESFPLTVTSAQKNPTAFYLCAGHRGGSFDSGYTFGSGTRLTVV.

The chain links TRBV9 to TRBJ1-2, with a possible D match to TRBD1 (5 bases). The germline CDR1 and CDR2 sequences are SGDLS and YYNGEE. V dropped 0 bases and J dropped 5 bases, with 11 bases sitting between them. The CDR3 spans 14 residues. The CDR3: CASSVEGAGYGYTF. CDR3 nucleotides: TGTGCCAGCAGCGTAGAAGGTGCAGGGTATGGCTACACCTTC.

V and J are TRBV7-9 and TRBJ2-3; D call uncertain. Trimming shortened V by 2 bases and J by 2 bases, and 5 bases separated the two germline ends. There are 13 residues in the CDR3. From germline, CDR1 is SEHNR and CDR2 FQNEAQ (reference sequence). CDR3 protein: CASSLTATDTQYF. CDR3 nucleotide sequence: TGTGCCAGCAGCTTAACAGCCACAGATACGCAGTATTTT.

The chain carries TRBV6-5 and TRBJ1-2; D is possibly TRBD1 (5 bases). V was trimmed by 6 bases and J by 4 bases, leaving 12 bases between them. Germline values: CDR1 MNHEY, CDR2 SVGAGI. The CDR3 is made up of 13 amino acids. The CDR3 region is CASSTTDFYGYTF. The CDR3, as DNA: TGTGCCAGCAGCACGACAGACTTCTATGGCTACACCTTC.

This chain links TRBV5-1 with TRBJ2-5; D is unresolved. The germline V and J ends were trimmed by 0 bases and 0 bases, with 9 bases remaining between them. The CDR3 extends over 15 amino acids. Looked up from germline, CDR1 is SGHRS and CDR2 is YFSETQ. The CDR3 DNA reads TGCGCCAGCAGCTTGGCCCTTACAGACCAAGAGACCCAGTACTTC. It yields the protein CASSLALTDQETQYF.